The source of this T cell receptor (beta chain) is a study of blood T cell repertoires in COVID-19. About the study: The United States, Italy and Spain provided the acute and convalescent COVID-19 samples. Sample material is recorded as cDNA or gDNA derived from T cells, B-cell-depleted T cells, or PBMCs.

Original data processing: Quantification of nucleated cells was approximated via reference gene primer amplification. TCRdb's table, derived via immunoSEQ multiplex PCR, lists solely in-frame clones and lacks some. Clone size and the V and J calls come from that table; the DNA yielded D and trimming. The sample carries about 40,000 clones, roughly 80% recorded once. J gave up 6 bases and V 0 bases, and 6 bases lay outside the gene matches. CDR1 is SGHRS, CDR2 YFSETQ, per germline. The CDR3 is 17 residues long. What was sequenced was peripheral blood. This receptor was taken from a woman between 70 and 85 years old with acute or convalescent COVID-19. The J gene is TRBJ1-6, the V gene TRBV5-1; 10 bases match TRBD1. The DNA for the CDR3 is TGCGCCAGCAGCTTGGCCGAAGGACAGGGGGGTAATTCACCCCTCCACTTT. The encoded protein is CASSLAEGQGGNSPLHF.